The 24 T cell receptor beta chains listed next were all sequenced from one sample in a study of blood T cell repertoires in COVID-19. Repertoires were generated with immunoSEQ multiplex PCR, while TCRdb's copy carries only in-frame clones and drops some. The data hold 100,000 or so clones, with 70% to 90% observed a single time. The sequenced material came from peripheral blood. All receptors derive from a woman aged 55-75 years with acute or convalescent COVID-19.

A remark on this clone: A junction boundary mismatches the germline segment, possibly from a read error. The V call is TRBV6-1, the J call TRBJ2-3, with D tentatively TRBD1 (5 bases). The CDR3 has 14 amino acids. Germline CDR1 MNHNS, CDR2 SASEGT. CDR3 coding DNA: TGTGCCAGCGGTGAGGCCAGGGCGGTAGATACGCAGTATTTT. This gives the protein CASGEARAVDTQYF.

V usage is TRBV6-5 and J usage is TRBJ1-1, with D perhaps matching TRBD1 (5 bases). Trimming removed 2 bases at V and 1 base at J, with 5 bases between. The CDR3 runs 13 residues. Germline V gene sequence: CDR1 MNHEY, CDR2 SVGAGI. The chain's CDR3 is CASSYQGNTEAFF. The CDR3 DNA reads as TGTGCCAGCAGTTACCAGGGGAACACTGAAGCTTTCTTT.

The chain combines TRBV20-1 with TRBJ2-7, with D perhaps matching TRBD1 (5 bases). This CDR3 contains 13 residues. Germline V lookup: CDR1 DFQATT, CDR2 SNEGSKA (reference sequence). Trimming took 3 bases from V and 2 from J, leaving 11 bases between them. CDR3 region: CSASQTVTYEQYF. In DNA form, the CDR3 reads TGCAGTGCTAGTCAGACAGTGACCTACGAGCAGTACTTC.

With regard to this clone: The missing conserved phenylalanine or tryptophan at the end of this CDR3 makes a read error likely. It is unclear where the CDR3 begins or ends on the DNA, so no DNA is shown, and the CDR3 is as TCRdb lists it. V is TRBV28 and J is TRBJ2-7; TRBD2, as called in the table, went unchecked against the DNA. The CDR3 adds up to 9 amino acids, both ends counted. From germline, CDR1 is MDHEN and CDR2 SYDVKM. The CDR3 loop reads CASSLTARG.

The rearrangement links TRBV6-1 to TRBJ1-1; D is unresolved. Germline V gene sequence: CDR1 MNHNS, CDR2 SASEGT. The CDR3 loop spans 15 amino acids. The V gene lost 0 bases and the J gene lost 0 bases, with 8 bases spanning the gap. The CDR3: CASSEAQGVNTEAFF. CDR3 in DNA: TGTGCCAGCAGTGAAGCCCAAGGAGTGAACACTGAAGCTTTCTTT.

This rearrangement joins TRBV18 to TRBJ1-3, with 7 bases aligning to TRBD1. The CDR3 has 17 amino acids. The J segment lost 0 bases and the V segment lost 3 bases, leaving 8 bases of the junction unmatched. The germline V gene encodes CDR1 KGHSH and CDR2 LQKENI. The CDR3 spells CASSPETGLFSGNTIYF. The DNA of the CDR3 is TGTGCCAGCTCACCTGAGACAGGGCTATTCTCTGGAAACACCATATATTTT.

The rearrangement joins TRBV7-9 to TRBJ2-1, with 7 bases lining up with TRBD2. This CDR3 contains 16 residues. V trimming: 8 bases; J trimming: 3 bases; junction bases outside the gene matches: 13. The germline V gene encodes CDR1 SEHNR and CDR2 FQNEAQ (reference sequence). The CDR3 coding sequence is TGTGCCAGCCAGCCCGGCGGGAGCGCTTACTACAATGAGCAGTTCTTC. Its protein product is CASQPGGSAYYNEQFF.

The chain links TRBV4-1 to TRBJ1-2, with 7 positions matching TRBD1. The trim removed 0 bases at V and 2 bases at J, leaving 0 bases unmatched. This CDR3 spans 14 amino acids. The germline gives CDR1 MGHRA, CDR2 YSYEKL. CDR3 protein: CASSQETGNYGYTF. The CDR3 DNA is TGCGCCAGCAGCCAAGAGACAGGGAACTATGGCTACACCTTC.

As for this clone: This sample also contains other DNA sequences that code for the same CDR3. CDR3 in amino acids: CASSYSAGNTEAFF. The CDR3, as DNA: TGTGCCAGCAGTTACAGTGCGGGGAACACTGAAGCTTTCTTT. This chain links TRBV6-5 with TRBJ1-1; D remains ambiguous. V lost 2 bases to trimming and J lost 1 base, with 8 bases between them. CDR1 is MNHEY, CDR2 SVGAGI, per germline. The CDR3 is 14 amino acids.

The genes are TRBV27 and TRBJ2-1; 7 positions match TRBD2. The CDR3 runs 16 residues. The V gene's germline CDR1 is MNHEY and CDR2 SMNVEV (reference sequence). The V and J ends lost 6 bases and 2 bases, in that order; junction bases with no gene match: 10. In nucleotides, the CDR3 is TGTGCCAGCAGCCTAACGGCGGGAGACACCTACAATGAGCAGTTCTTC. This sequence encodes CASSLTAGDTYNEQFF.

The gene calls are TRBV7-9 and TRBJ2-3, with 7 bases lining up with TRBD2. CDR1 is SEHNR, CDR2 FQNEAQ, per germline (reference sequence). The junction had 6 bases not matched to a gene; V was cut back by 1 base and J by 5 bases. The CDR3 runs to 15 residues. The CDR3 DNA is TGTGCCAGCAGCTTAGGGACGGGAGGTATAGATACGCAGTATTTT. It yields the protein CASSLGTGGIDTQYF.

Here the CDR3 DNA reads TGTGCCAGCAGTAAAGGACAGGGGGGAATCTACGAGCAGTACTTC. It codes for CASSKGQGGIYEQYF. This rearrangement joins TRBV6-2 or TRBV6-3 to TRBJ2-7, with 10 bases matching TRBD1. The CDR3 is made up of 15 amino acids. The V and J ends lost 5 bases and 3 bases, in that order; junction bases with no gene match: 7. Germline V lookup: CDR1 MNHEY, CDR2 SVGEGT.

This clone was found once. The CDR3 nucleotides are TGTGCCAGCAGCTTAGCGGCTAGCGGGTATAGCACAGATACGCAGTATTTT. This encodes CASSLAASGYSTDTQYF. This chain links TRBV7-2 with TRBJ2-3, with 8 bases identical to TRBD2. Trimming removed 0 bases from V and 0 bases from J; junction bases left unmatched: 5. This CDR3 comprises 17 residues. CDR1 is SGHTA, CDR2 FQGNSA, per germline. The whole variable domain, filled in from reference TRBV7-2 and TRBJ2-3, reads GAGVSQSPSNKVTEKGKDVELRCDPISGHTALYWYRQSLGQGLEFLIYFQGNSAPDKSGLPSDRFSAERTGGSVSTLTIQRTQQEDSAVYLCASSLAASGYSTDTQYFGPGTRLTVL.

In nucleotides, the CDR3 is TGTGCCAGCAGCTTAGTAGCCCAGGCGGGGGTAAGCAATCAGCCCCAGCATTTT. It yields the protein CASSLVAQAGVSNQPQHF. V and J are TRBV7-8 and TRBJ1-5; maybe TRBD1 (5 bases). Trimming took off 1 base at V and 1 base at J, with 17 bases between the two ends. Germline assignment: CDR1 SGHVS and CDR2 FQNEAQ. The CDR3 has 18 amino acids. The full variable domain, in which reference TRBV7-8 and TRBJ1-5 provide the parts outside the CDR3, is GAGVSQSPRYKVAKRGQDVALRCDPISGHVSLFWYQQALGQGPEFLTYFQNEAQLDKSGLPSDRFFAERPEGSVSTLKIQRTQQEDSAVYLCASSLVAQAGVSNQPQHFGDGTRLSIL.

The chain links TRBV4-1 to TRBJ1-5; D not resolved. The germline V gene has CDR1 MGHRA and CDR2 YSYEKL. With 2 bases removed from V and 6 bases from J, the gap between germline ends came to 14 bases. This CDR3 is 15 amino acids long. The CDR3 bases are TGCGCCAGCAGCCAACCGTCCCCGGGTGGTCAGCCCCAGCATTTT. Translating it yields CASSQPSPGGQPQHF.

The chain couples TRBV5-1 to TRBJ2-1, with D tentatively TRBD2 (7 bases). V lost 6 bases, J lost 6 bases, and 19 bases lay in between. The germline CDR1 and CDR2 sequences are SGHRS and YFSETQ. This CDR3 comprises 15 residues. CDR3 nucleotides: TGCGCCAGCAAGAGGGGGGCGGGCGGGAGCAATGAGCAGTTCTTC. Protein: CASKRGAGGSNEQFF. Full variable domain (rest looked up from reference TRBV5-1 and TRBJ2-1): KAGVTQTPRYLIKTRGQQVTLSCSPISGHRSVSWYQQTPGQGLQFLFEYFSETQRNKGNFPGRFSGRQFSNSRSEMNVSTLELGDSALYLCASKRGAGGSNEQFFGPGTRLTVL.

This clone was observed a few times. V and J are TRBV3-1 (or the pseudogene TRBV3-2) and TRBJ2-1, with 14 positions matching TRBD2. Germline V CDR1 and CDR2: LGHDT, YNNKEL (reference sequence). This CDR3 comprises 17 residues. Losses at the gene ends were 0 bases for V and 6 bases for J; bases not matched to a gene: 4. The CDR3 nucleotides read TGTGCCAGCAGCCAAGATGGGACTAGCGGGAGCGCCAATGAGCAGTTCTTC. The encoded protein is CASSQDGTSGSANEQFF.

The chain has TRBV25-1 and TRBJ1-1; no reliable D call. Germline CDR1 reads MGHDK; CDR2 reads SYGVNS. This CDR3 region has 13 residues. The V end was cut by 4 bases, the J end by 2 bases, with 8 bases between. CDR3 loop: CASSVSANTEAFF. CDR3 bases: TGTGCCAGCAGTGTCAGCGCTAACACTGAAGCTTTCTTT.

The chain employs TRBV30 and TRBJ1-1; D gene ambiguous. Germline loops: CDR1 GTSNPN, CDR2 SVGIG (reference sequence). The CDR3 is 11 residues long. V gave up 5 bases and J gave up 3 bases, with 7 bases separating them. The CDR3, as DNA: TGTGCCTGGGAGGACTACACTGAAGCTTTCTTT. It is translated as CAWEDYTEAFF.

The chain couples TRBV3-1 (or the pseudogene TRBV3-2) to TRBJ2-5; weak D call: TRBD2 (6 bases). Trimming left V 4 bases short and J 6 bases short, with 18 bases between. The CDR3 extends over 15 amino acids. Germline V gene lookup returns CDR1 LGHDT and CDR2 YNNKEL (reference sequence). CDR3 loop: CASSPGVAEGKTQYF. The CDR3 nucleotides are TGTGCCAGCAGCCCCGGGGTAGCGGAGGGGAAGACCCAGTACTTC.

The rearrangement uses TRBV3-1 (or the pseudogene TRBV3-2) and TRBJ1-6; D is ambiguous. V was cut by 9 bases and J by 7 bases, with 16 bases left in between. The germline gives CDR1 LGHDT, CDR2 YNNKEL (reference sequence). The CDR3 has 14 residues. The CDR3 sequence: CASTPPGTNSPLHF. The CDR3 DNA sequence: TGTGCCAGTACTCCCCCAGGCACCAATTCACCCCTCCACTTT.

This clone is a singleton in its sample. The chain links TRBV6-5 to TRBJ1-1; 8 bases are shared with TRBD1. CDR1 is MNHEY, CDR2 SVGAGI, per germline. The CDR3 extends over 15 amino acids. The J segment lost 3 bases and the V segment lost 6 bases, leaving 9 bases of the junction unmatched. The CDR3 region is CASSPGQGRYTEAFF. CDR3 nucleotide sequence: TGTGCCAGCAGCCCCGGACAGGGAAGATACACTGAAGCTTTCTTT.

This chain links TRBV5-1 with TRBJ1-1, with D perhaps TRBD1 (5 bases). Germline V gene data show CDR1 as SGHRS and CDR2 as YFSETQ. V lost 4 bases, J lost 6 bases, and 13 bases lay in between. The CDR3 loop spans 13 amino acids. The CDR3 DNA follows: TGCGCCAGCAGCCCCACGGCGGGGCCTGAAGCTTTCTTT. It translates to CASSPTAGPEAFF.

This sequence joins TRBV30 and TRBJ1-1; D remains unclear. V was trimmed by 4 bases and J by 7 bases, leaving 19 bases between them. Looked up from germline, CDR1 is GTSNPN and CDR2 is SVGIG (reference sequence). This CDR3 has 14 amino acids. CDR3 sequence: CAWKSRQANFEAFF. CDR3 DNA: TGTGCCTGGAAATCCCGGCAGGCGAACTTTGAAGCTTTCTTT.